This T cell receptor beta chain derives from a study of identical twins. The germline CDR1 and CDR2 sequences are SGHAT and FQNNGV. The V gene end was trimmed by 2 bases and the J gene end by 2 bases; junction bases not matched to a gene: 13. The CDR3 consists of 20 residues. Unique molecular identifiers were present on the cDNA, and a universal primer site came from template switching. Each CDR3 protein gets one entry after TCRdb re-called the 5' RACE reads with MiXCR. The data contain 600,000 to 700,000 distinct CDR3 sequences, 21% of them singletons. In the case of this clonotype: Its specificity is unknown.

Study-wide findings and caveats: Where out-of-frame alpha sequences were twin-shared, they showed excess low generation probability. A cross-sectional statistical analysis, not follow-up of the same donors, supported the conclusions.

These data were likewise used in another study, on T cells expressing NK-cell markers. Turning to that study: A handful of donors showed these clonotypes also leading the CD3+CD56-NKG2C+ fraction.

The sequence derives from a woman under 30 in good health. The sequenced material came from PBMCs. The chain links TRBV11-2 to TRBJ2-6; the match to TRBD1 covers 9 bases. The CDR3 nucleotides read TGTGCCAGCAGCTTACAGAGCTTGGGACAGGGAGGAACTGGGGCCAACGTCCTGACTTTC. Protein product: CASSLQSLGQGGTGANVLTF.